These 3 T cell receptor beta chains were all obtained from the same sample, sequenced in a study of PD-1 blockade in mismatch repair-deficient tumors. Some clones are missing from TCRdb's copy, which holds only in-frame ones; the method was immunoSEQ multiplex PCR. The sample lists about 100,000 clones, 82% seen once, with around 5.8% in the top ten. The input for sequencing was peripheral blood, taken about 33 weeks after starting pembrolizumab. These receptors all stem from an adult with mismatch repair-deficient cancer.

This clone was counted a single time. The chain uses TRBV27 and TRBJ2-1; D is uncertain. The CDR3 loop spans 15 amino acids. The V and J ends lost 3 bases and 6 bases respectively, with 15 bases between them. Germline V gene sequence: CDR1 MNHEY, CDR2 SMNVEV (reference sequence). This chain's CDR3 is CASSFSASLSNEQFF. CDR3 DNA: TGTGCCAGCAGTTTTTCGGCGTCTCTCTCCAATGAGCAGTTCTTC.

The V and J genes are TRBV7-2 and TRBJ2-7; 9 nucleotides match TRBD2. Germline CDR1 SGHTA, CDR2 FQGNSA. Trimming at V came to 5 bases and at J to 1 base, leaving 6 bases not matched to a gene. This CDR3 contains 15 residues. The CDR3 spells CASSLRTSVSYEQYF. CDR3 nucleotides: TGTGCCAGCAGCCTTCGGACTAGCGTTTCCTACGAGCAGTACTTC.

This clone was recorded only once. J is TRBJ2-3 and V is TRBV9; TRBD1 agrees at 9 bases. J gave up 2 bases and V 1 base, and 5 bases lay outside the gene matches. CDR3 length equals 16 residues. Looked up from germline, CDR1 is SGDLS and CDR2 is YYNGEE. The CDR3 bases are TGTGCCAGCAGCGTAACCGGGGACAGGGTCACAGATACGCAGTATTTT. Residues: CASSVTGDRVTDTQYF.